This T cell receptor (beta chain) was profiled in a study of siplizumab effects on memory and regulatory T cells. Study outcomes and limitations: Just a small share of alloreactive clones was traced back to unstimulated subsets. Siplizumab, the agent tested, significantly reduced alloreactive sequences traceable to unstimulated CD4+ memory cells. Memory cells seemed less diverse than naive T cells, which also seemed major contributors to the alloresponse. For mappable alloreactive CD4+ clones, the mean Treg-derived fraction was 68.8% with siplizumab and around 27% in controls.

In regard to this clone: Its target is unknown.

Trimming left V 5 bases short and J 4 bases short, with 8 bases between. The CDR3 contains 12 residues. From germline, CDR1 is LNHDA and CDR2 SQIVND (reference sequence). Generated by immunoSEQ multiplex PCR, the TCRdb table keeps only in-frame clones and is missing some. The sample lists some 100,000 clones, around 92% occurring once. V is TRBV19 and J is TRBJ1-1; no reliable D call. This receptor was taken from a human donor in good health. Specimen: Tregs sorted from blood. CDR3 DNA: TGTGCCAGTAGTGTCGCAGGCACTGAAGCTTTCTTT. Translating gives CASSVAGTEAFF.